What follows is one T cell receptor beta chain and its context. This clonotype came up many times. The antigen it binds to is not known. It has no much larger one-base neighbor in the sample; base qualities were not kept. The data stem from a study of T cells after yellow fever vaccination (dated by TCRdb to the late 2010s). Some background on the complete study: Libraries from fractions with low cell numbers were prepared with the SMART-Seq v4 Ultra Low Input RNA kit. To follow T-cell clones before and after primary and booster YFV17D yellow fever vaccination, bulk TCR alpha and beta repertoires were sequenced over time. Two healthy male donors made up the cohort, one aged 18 to 29 years and the other aged 30 to 40 years. Blood was collected at multiple timepoints before and after primary and secondary immunization, and bulk PBMC replicates and cell subsets were isolated. Study-level results and caveats: A small fraction of clonotypes appeared in both the CD4 and CD8 compartments, likely as a result of convergent recombination. Because only two donors were included in the study, the extent to which the findings can be generalized is limited. Most clones expanded after primary vaccination were re-detected after the booster (almost 98% of CD4 and 80% to 90% of CD8), suggesting broad memory maintenance. FACS-sorted repertoires could contain abundant contaminating clonotypes from the bulk population, so computational filtering was required. The secondary T-cell response was weaker than the primary response but faster, peaking on day 5 instead of day 15.

The treatment or condition label on this specimen signifies: live attenuated yellow fever vaccine strain. A standard Ficoll-Paque protocol was used to isolate PBMCs from peripheral blood. Dynabeads CD4 and CD8 positive selection kits were used to isolate CD4 and CD8 T-cell fractions. TriZol was used to extract RNA from bulk PBMCs, from CD4 and CD8 fractions, and from dextramer-positive and dextramer-negative fractions. TCR cDNA was synthesized by 5'RACE template switching, through which a universal primer site and unique molecular identifiers were introduced. Priming of cDNA synthesis was performed from both the TCR alpha and TCR beta constant segments. Library amplification involved two PCR steps, and the second step added sample barcodes and sequencing adapters. Sequencing of the libraries was done on either Illumina HiSeq 2500 (2x100 bp) or NovaSeq (2x150 bp). Processing in the source paper ran as follows. Reads were demultiplexed and collapsed into UMI consensus sequences with MIGEC, and V(D)J alignment was performed with MiXCR. Using edgeR on replicate PBMC samples, clonotypes were called vaccine-responding if FDR was below 0.01 and the log2 fold change was above 5 up to day 15. Each bulk clonotype received a CD4 or CD8 identity based on whether the sequenced CD4 or CD8 repertoire contained that clonotype at higher abundance. TCRdb itself trimmed the public reads at Q25 with fastp, ran MiXCR and retained productive beta chains. Rows are combined by CDR3 protein, so each entry shows the most common genes and DNA. TCRdb, not the original authors, processed these V and J calls. Across this sample there are roughly 63,000 distinct CDR3 sequences, with 6.5% to 9% seen only once. Of the sample, 36% is held by the ten largest clones.

According to the germline V gene (reference sequence), CDR1 reads LNHDA and CDR2 reads SQIVND. After removal of 6 bases from V and 1 base from J, the junction retains 8 bases not matched to a gene. The CDR3, cysteine through phenylalanine, is 17 amino acids long. The kept DNA is CDR3 alone, 51 bases in frame from the first base. This receptor was taken from a man aged 30-40 years who received the YFV17D yellow fever vaccine. This chain is built from TRBV19 and TRBJ2-1, with 11 bases in between that match TRBD2. The source material was CD8+ T cells sorted from PBMCs, sampled 15 days after the yellow fever booster vaccination. The DNA reads TGTGCCAGTAGCTCCGAACTAGCGGGAGCTTCCTACAATGAGCAGTTCTTC. The encoded protein is CASSSELAGASYNEQFF.